This is a list of T cell receptor beta chains from one sample in a study of cytomegalovirus exposure and HLA in healthy donors. Profiling relied on immunoSEQ multiplex PCR, and the TCRdb table lists in-frame clones only, not all of them. The data contain about 160,000 clones, over 60% of them singletons. The sample comprised PBMCs. The source of these receptors is a middle-aged man in good health and CMV-seropositive. Each CDR3 is given with its conserved first and last residue. D genes are given only for firm matches. Rows give clone size only sometimes, using once, few, many, or a class for an expanded clone.

clone_size	j_call	d_call	v_call	cdr3_aa	cdr3_nt
NA	TRBJ2-3	TRBD2	TRBV14	CASSLYRLASTDTQYF	TGTGCCAGCAGCCTTTACCGACTAGCTAGCACAGATACGCAGTATTTT
NA	TRBJ2-1	NA	TRBV5-1	CASSVQVNEQFF	TGCGCCAGCAGCGTACAGGTGAATGAGCAGTTCTTC
NA	TRBJ2-1	TRBD2	TRBV18	CASSPAPAGVTYNEQFF	TGTGCCAGCTCACCCGCCCCAGCGGGAGTCACCTACAATGAGCAGTTCTTC
NA	TRBJ2-7	NA	TRBV11-2	CASSLSGGHLSYEQYF	TGTGCCAGCAGCTTATCGGGGGGACACCTCTCCTACGAGCAGTACTTC
NA	TRBJ1-5	NA	TRBV10-3	CAIKWGLNQPQHF	TGTGCCATCAAATGGGGGCTAAATCAGCCCCAGCATTTT
NA	TRBJ1-1	NA	TRBV28	CASSLSRGEAFF	TGTGCCAGCAGTTTATCCAGGGGTGAAGCTTTCTTT
NA	TRBJ2-1	TRBD2	TRBV7-9	CASSSRSGRANEQFF	TGTGCCAGCAGCTCCCGTAGCGGGAGGGCCAATGAGCAGTTCTTC
NA	TRBJ2-7	NA	TRBV7-8	CASSLRGTYEQYF	TGTGCCAGCAGCTTACGCGGGACCTACGAGCAGTACTTC
NA	TRBJ2-2	NA	TRBV10-1	CASSRESAGELFF	TGCGCCAGCAGTCGAGAATCGGCCGGGGAGCTGTTTTTT
NA	TRBJ1-1	NA	TRBV5-1	CASRWRGLDTEAFF	TGCGCCAGCAGGTGGAGGGGTCTGGACACTGAAGCTTTCTTT
NA	TRBJ1-4	NA	TRBV6-1	CASSGRGGVKKLFF	TGTGCCAGCAGTGGGAGGGGGGGGGTAAAAAAACTGTTTTTT
NA	TRBJ2-3	TRBD1	TRBV7-9	CASSRRPTGTGDTDTQYF	TGTGCCAGCAGCCGGCGACCTACCGGGACAGGGGACACAGATACGCAGTATTTT
NA	TRBJ2-1	TRBD1	TRBV18	CASSGFNSPQGLGLNQFF	TGTGCCAGCTCAGGGTTTAATTCCCCACAGGGGCTCGGACTTAATCAGTTCTTC
NA	TRBJ1-5	NA	TRBV7-8	CASSLVRAQEPQHF	TGTGCCAGCAGCTTAGTCAGGGCCCAGGAGCCCCAGCATTTT
few	TRBJ2-3	NA	TRBV7-2	CASSLYADTQYF	TGTGCCAGCAGCTTGTATGCAGATACGCAGTATTTT
NA	TRBJ2-1	TRBD2	TRBV5-4	CASSPSGRVASREQFF	TGTGCCAGCAGCCCTAGCGGGAGGGTCGCCTCTAGAGAGCAGTTCTTC
NA	TRBJ1-3	NA	TRBV9	CASSAGVRVDSGNTIYF	TGTGCCAGCAGCGCCGGGGTAAGGGTAGACTCTGGAAACACCATATATTTT
once	TRBJ1-2	NA	TRBV25-1	CASFPGLYGYTF	TGTGCCAGCTTCCCAGGACTGTATGGCTACACCTTC
NA	TRBJ2-3	TRBD2	TRBV10-3	CAILSSGSSDTQYF	TGTGCCATCCTCTCTAGCGGGAGCTCAGATACGCAGTATTTT